The entry below gives a single T cell receptor beta chain sequence along with its context. Its target antigen remains unknown. Per-base qualities were not stored, and no clone one base away is much larger. For sequencing of the TCRbeta CDR3 region, genomic DNA was extracted from the sorted cells. TCRbeta CDR3 regions were sequenced using the immunoSEQ Assay. In its TCRdb copy, this immuneACCESS table keeps in-frame sequences only and misses some clones. Where compared with another copy, unresolved V genes explain less than half of these, and the others have no known cause. For this sample there are 30,000 to 45,000 clones; around 86% appear just once. The biggest ten clones account for under 35% of the sample. The data derive from a study of OX40 agonist ivuxolimab in advanced cancers. In the study overall: The costimulatory receptor OX40 (CD134) was targeted by ivuxolimab, a fully human IgG2 agonistic monoclonal antibody. Intravenous ivuxolimab was administered to patients every 2 weeks at six dose levels: 0.01, 0.1, 0.3, 1.5, 3 and 10 mg/kg. Of the approximately 54 patients in dose escalation, about 20 had hepatocellular carcinoma, some 15 had melanoma, 9 had renal cell carcinoma and 9 had head and neck cancer. In the dose-escalation cohort, around four fifths of patients were male, and the mean age was 60 years with a range of roughly 23 to 79. Prior anti-PD-1, anti-PD-L1 or anti-CTLA-4 therapy was permitted, and checkpoint inhibitors had been received by less than 45% of dose-escalation patients. Three dose-escalation patients achieved partial responses, one with hepatocellular carcinoma and two with cutaneous melanoma. Peripheral TCRbeta sequencing was intended to test whether TCR sequence diversity was altered and clonal T-cell expansion was caused by ivuxolimab. The paper reports the monotherapy dose-escalation portion (N = 52 patients) of the phase I ivuxolimab trial. Study-wide conclusions, independent of this receptor: In partial responders in the 0.1-3.0 mg/kg groups, normalized peripheral clonal expansion was found to be among the lowest, especially among CD8+ T cells. Antigen specificity was not determined for the clonally expanded peripheral T cells. At doses of 0.1 to 3.0 mg/kg, clonal expansion of both CD4+ and CD8+ blood T cells was observed from baseline to week 6. On average, CD8+ T cells showed more expanded clones than CD4+ T cells after ivuxolimab. Low levels of normalized T-cell clonal expansion were also shown by some nonresponding patients.

Patients with a history of autoimmune disease or receiving systemic immunosuppression were excluded from the trial. Peripheral blood for TCR sequencing was collected from all dose cohorts at baseline, on cycle 4 day 1, and on cycle 7 day 1. Samples were obtained from an open-label, multicenter, first-in-human phase I dose-escalation trial of ivuxolimab. The trial enrolled adults with locally advanced or metastatic head and neck squamous cell, hepatocellular, melanoma or renal cell carcinoma. Before TCR sequencing, CD4+ and CD8+ T cells were separately sorted from peripheral blood. V loses 10 bases, J loses 5 bases, and the germline ends lie 20 bases apart. The CDR1 and CDR2 encoded by the germline V gene (reference sequence) are MNHNY and SVGAGI. There are 15 amino acids in the CDR3, from cysteine to phenylalanine inclusive. Only the CDR3 part of the read is kept: 45 bases, read in frame from the first base.

This sequence was found in an adult with an advanced solid tumor such as melanoma, head and neck, liver or kidney cancer. Rearrangement joined TRBV6-6 to TRBJ2-2, with the D gene call left open. The starting material was CD4+ or CD8+ T cells sorted from blood, obtained in a trial of the OX40 agonist ivuxolimab. For the CDR3, the sequence is CATYRRRTTTGELFF. At the DNA level, the sequence is TGTGCCACCTATCGGCGACGCACCACGACCGGGGAGCTGTTTTTT.